What follows are 29 T cell receptor beta chains derived from one specimen sequenced in a study of CD8+CD57+ T cells in acquired aplastic anemia. Profiling of TCR beta VDJ combinations and CDR3 sequences used genomic DNA as template. TCRdb re-called the reads through MiXCR, storing one row per CDR3 protein. The sample shows about 190,000 distinct CDR3 sequences, just under 50% of them seen only once. Selection for sequencing was limited to patients who had shown CD8+CD57+ cell expansion by flow cytometry. Sequenced input: sorted CD4+, CD8+, or CD8+CD57+ T cells (not recorded which) from PBMCs. These receptors were obtained from a human donor with aplastic anemia.

A remark on this clonotype: This could be a read error, since a much larger clone is one nucleotide away. The rearrangement links TRBV6-1 to TRBJ1-1, with D possibly TRBD1 on 5 matching bases. This CDR3 has 14 residues. Trimming removed 6 bases from V and 1 base from J, with 12 bases in between. CDR1 MNHNS and CDR2 SASEGT come from the germline V gene. CDR3: CASRMTEANTEAFF. Written as DNA, the CDR3 is TGTGCCAGCAGGATGACAGAGGCGAACACTGAAGCTTTCTTT.

The chain carries TRBV9 and TRBJ1-2, with TRBD1 as a possible D gene (6 bases). Between the trimmed V and J ends, which lost 5 bases and 6 bases, there was a span of 11 bases. Germline loops: CDR1 SGDLS, CDR2 YYNGEE. The CDR3 has 12 amino acids. CDR3 in amino acids: CASSRQDHGYTF. The CDR3 bases are TGTGCCAGCAGTCGACAGGACCATGGCTACACCTTC.

J is TRBJ2-1 and V is TRBV29-1, with D perhaps being TRBD1 or TRBD2 (5 bases each). In germline, CDR1 is SQVTM, CDR2 ANQGSEA. The CDR3 is 13 residues long. Trimming pared 2 bases from V and 2 bases from J, leaving 7 bases between. The CDR3 DNA reads as TGCAGCGTTGAAAGGGGACCCTACAATGAGCAGTTCTTC. Translating it yields CSVERGPYNEQFF.

This clonotype appeared many times. The junction and the germline gene differ at one end; a read error may be behind it. The chain carries TRBV6-2 or TRBV6-3 and TRBJ2-1, with unresolved D. The CDR3 consists of 11 residues. Germline V lookup: CDR1 MNHEY, CDR2 SVGEGT. The CDR3 coding sequence is TGTGCCAGCAGCCGATACAGTGAGCAGTTCTTC. Encoded protein: CASSRYSEQFF.

This clonotype was counted a few times. CDR3 sequence reads: CSVGLLRTGELFF. CDR3 DNA sequence: TGCAGCGTGGGACTCCTCCGAACCGGGGAGCTGTTTTTT. The chain has TRBV29-1 and TRBJ2-2; D is possibly TRBD2 (6 bases). CDR1 and CDR2 (germline): SQVTM, ANQGSEA. Trimming took 6 bases from V and 5 from J, leaving 13 bases between them. The CDR3 runs to 13 residues.

About this clonotype: One end of the junction fails to match germline, which may point to a read error. The rearrangement links TRBV24-1 to TRBJ2-1; TRBD1 might be the D (6 bases). Germline CDR1 is KGHDR and CDR2 is SFDVKD. CDR3 size: 12 residues. This chain's CDR3 is CATSDSTGPSVF. CDR3 in DNA: TGTGCCACCAGTGATTCGACAGGCCCTTCGGTCTTC.

This clonotype was counted ten times or more. V usage is TRBV7-8 and J usage is TRBJ2-4, with D uncertain. The CDR3 runs 11 residues. V lost 0 bases and J 8 bases, leaving 2 bases between the germline ends. Germline lookup yields CDR1 SGHVS and CDR2 FQNEAQ. CDR3 in DNA: TGTGCCAGCAGCTTAGCCGACATTCAGTACTTC. Its protein product is CASSLADIQYF.

As concerns this clonotype: Germline is not matched at one junction end, which may reflect a read error. The rearrangement joins TRBV29-1 to TRBJ1-5; perhaps TRBD1 as D (5 bases). Germline V gives CDR1 SQVTM, CDR2 ANQGSEA. There are 12 residues in the CDR3. The CDR3 sequence is CSVEAGNQPQHF. The CDR3 DNA reads TGCAGCGTAGAAGCAGGGAATCAGCCCCAGCATTTT.

The chain is built from TRBV7-9 and TRBJ1-2; a weak D match, TRBD1 (6 bases). Germline V gene sequence: CDR1 SEHNR, CDR2 FQNEAQ (reference sequence). The CDR3 length is 13 residues. Deletions cut 5 bases from V and 3 bases from J, with 10 bases between. The CDR3 is CASSPRGDYGYTF. The CDR3 bases are TGTGCCAGCAGCCCCAGGGGAGACTATGGCTACACCTTC.

This clonotype occurred many times. The chain recombines TRBV24-1 with TRBJ2-2, with no clear D. This CDR3 has 14 amino acids. The germline V and J ends were trimmed by 6 bases and 1 base, with 8 bases remaining between them. CDR1 and CDR2 (germline): KGHDR, SFDVKD. The CDR3 DNA sequence: TGTGCCACCAGTCGGACGGAGAACACCGGGGAGCTGTTTTTT. Residues: CATSRTENTGELFF.

A few counts support this clonotype. The chain links TRBV7-2 to TRBJ2-3; D not resolved. V was pared by 1 base and J by 7 bases, with 6 bases between. From germline, CDR1 is SGHTA and CDR2 FQGNSA. The CDR3 loop spans 12 amino acids. The CDR3 is CASSLGLNTQYF. The CDR3 DNA sequence: TGTGCCAGCAGCTTAGGTTTGAATACGCAGTATTTT.

The chain is built from TRBV7-8 and TRBJ2-1, with TRBD2 matching over 10 bases. Unmatched junction bases numbered 3, after V lost 4 bases and J lost 0 bases. The V gene's germline CDR1 is SGHVS and CDR2 FQNEAQ. The CDR3 loop spans 16 amino acids. The CDR3 DNA reads TGTGCCAGCAGCTCCCCTAGCGGGAGCTCCTACAATGAGCAGTTCTTC. The encoded protein is CASSSPSGSSYNEQFF.

This rearrangement joins TRBV5-1 to TRBJ2-1, with TRBD1 identical over 8 bases. The CDR3 extends over 17 amino acids. CDR1 and CDR2 (germline): SGHRS, YFSETQ. J lost 1 base, V lost 5 bases, and 11 bases had no gene match. The CDR3 sequence is CASSAGTGLRSYNEQFF. For the CDR3, the DNA is TGCGCCAGCAGTGCCGGGACAGGTCTGAGGTCCTACAATGAGCAGTTCTTC.

The chain employs TRBV14 and TRBJ1-2, with D unclear. Germline V gene data show CDR1 as SGHDN and CDR2 as FVKESK. There are 12 residues in the CDR3. V was trimmed by 1 base and J by 8 bases, leaving 8 bases between them. Written as DNA, the CDR3 is TGTGCCAGCAGCCAAGGTACAGTCGGCTACACCTTC. Translating it yields CASSQGTVGYTF. The whole variable domain, filled in from reference TRBV14 and TRBJ1-2, reads EAGVTQFPSHSVIEKGQTVTLRCDPISGHDNLYWYRRVMGKEIKFLLHFVKESKQDESGMPNNRFLAERTGGTYSTLKVQPAELEDSGVYFCASSQGTVGYTFGSGTRLTVV.

CDR3 coding DNA: TGTGCCAGCAGTTCCAATCCGGGAAGCAATCAGCCCCAGCATTTT. Encoded protein: CASSSNPGSNQPQHF. The rearrangement joins TRBV12-3 or TRBV12-4 to TRBJ1-5; D is ambiguous. V was trimmed by 4 bases and J by 1 base, leaving 11 bases between them. The CDR3 extends over 15 amino acids.

There are a few counts of this clonotype. The gene calls are TRBV18 and TRBJ1-4; D gene ambiguous. Trimming pared 3 bases from V and 8 bases from J, leaving 7 bases between. Germline V gives CDR1 KGHSH, CDR2 LQKENI. This CDR3 region has 12 residues. The CDR3 here is CASSPNTEKLFF. The CDR3 DNA follows: TGTGCCAGCTCACCCAATACAGAAAAACTGTTTTTT.

The chain carries TRBV29-1 and TRBJ2-1; D perhaps matches TRBD2 (6 bases). The germline CDR1 and CDR2 sequences are SQVTM and ANQGSEA. The CDR3 consists of 12 residues. The CDR3 spells CRAETGGNEQFF. For the CDR3, the DNA is TGCAGGGCAGAGACCGGGGGCAATGAGCAGTTCTTC.

The chain is built from TRBV5-1 and TRBJ1-2; no clear D. Germline CDR1 and CDR2: SGHRS and YFSETQ. The CDR3 has 11 amino acids. V was clipped by 5 bases and J by 6 bases, with 8 bases between them. The CDR3 is CASSNEDGYTF. For the CDR3, the DNA is TGCGCCAGCAGTAATGAGGATGGCTACACCTTC.

The chain couples TRBV7-3 to TRBJ2-3; 9 nucleotides align to TRBD2. CDR1 is SGHTA and CDR2 is FQGTGA in the germline V gene. With 5 bases clipped from V and 9 bases from J, the junction kept 15 bases outside the gene matches. CDR3 length: 16 residues. This CDR3 is CASSPSSRLAEGTQYF. Written as DNA, the CDR3 is TGTGCCAGCAGCCCCAGCTCTCGACTAGCGGAGGGGACGCAGTATTTT.

The sample holds one count of this clonotype. The J gene is TRBJ1-2, the V gene TRBV20-1; 8 bases map to TRBD1. The V segment lost 7 bases and the J segment 7 bases; nucleotides outside the gene matches: 14. The germline V gene encodes CDR1 DFQATT and CDR2 SNEGSKA (reference sequence). The CDR3 contains 14 residues. The CDR3 sequence: CSVGDRIRSGGYTF. The DNA of the CDR3 is TGCAGTGTAGGGGACAGGATTAGAAGTGGTGGCTACACCTTC.

This clonotype was detected only once. This rearrangement joins TRBV6-1 to TRBJ2-5; perhaps TRBD1 as D (6 bases). TRBJ2-4 explains the end of the DNA better; the J call may be wrong. This CDR3 has 12 residues. Germline V CDR1 and CDR2: MNHNS, SASEGT. The CDR3 bases are TGTGCCAGCAGTTGGACAGAAGACATTCAGTACTTC. Translating it yields CASSWTEDIQYF.

V usage is TRBV15 and J usage is TRBJ2-1; tentatively, D is TRBD2 (5 bases). Trimming pared 1 base from V and 2 bases from J, leaving 12 bases between. Germline CDR1 LNHNV, CDR2 YYDKDF (reference sequence). CDR3 size: 16 residues. The CDR3 DNA reads TGTGCCACCAGCAGAGTGTCGGGGAAGGCCTACAATGAGCAGTTCTTC. Its protein product is CATSRVSGKAYNEQFF.

This clonotype was seen ten or more times. CDR3 in DNA: TGTGCCAGCAGTCCCCATAACACCGGGGAGCTGTTTTTT. It is translated as CASSPHNTGELFF. V gene TRBV12-3 or TRBV12-4 combines with J gene TRBJ2-2; the D is unclear. This CDR3 spans 13 amino acids. Between the trimmed V and J ends, which lost 5 bases and 2 bases, there was a span of 6 bases.

The CDR3 nucleotides read TGTGCCAGCTCACCAGGGGGGGCCTATGGCTACACCTTC. Its protein is CASSPGGAYGYTF. The V call is TRBV18, the J call TRBJ1-2, with D possibly being TRBD1 (6 bases). Germline values: CDR1 KGHSH, CDR2 LQKENI. The CDR3 is made up of 13 amino acids. V was pared by 2 bases and J by 4 bases, with 8 bases between.

This clonotype was counted a few times. The chain joins TRBV7-9 to TRBJ1-1; no clear D gene. Germline V gene lookup returns CDR1 SEHNR and CDR2 FQNEAQ (reference sequence). V was trimmed by 5 bases and J by 3 bases, leaving 13 bases between them. The CDR3 contains 14 residues. The CDR3 here is CASSKGPQDTEAFF. In nucleotides, the CDR3 is TGTGCCAGCAGCAAAGGTCCCCAGGACACTGAAGCTTTCTTT.

This clonotype turned up a few times. The chain uses TRBV10-1 and TRBJ2-7; 13 bases align to TRBD2. V lost 6 bases to trimming and J lost 5 bases; unmatched junction nucleotides: 7. This CDR3 has 15 residues. CDR1 and CDR2 (germline): WNHNN, SYGVQD (reference sequence). The CDR3 coding sequence is TGCGCCAGCAGGCACGCACTAGCGGGAGGGCACGAGCAGTACTTC. Its protein product is CASRHALAGGHEQYF.

Notes on this clonotype: At one boundary the junction diverges from the germline segment, which might be a read error. V and J are TRBV20-1 and TRBJ2-7, with D possibly called TRBD1 or TRBD2 (8 bases each). The CDR3 totals 12 residues. Germline assignment: CDR1 DFQATT and CDR2 SNEGSKA (reference sequence). The CDR3 reads CSARRSGGQEAF. DNA of the CDR3: TGCAGTGCTAGACGGAGCGGGGGACAGGAAGCCTTC.

The chain joins TRBV11-2 to TRBJ1-1; TRBD1 matches at 9 bases. With 3 bases clipped from V and 2 bases from J, the junction kept 10 bases outside the gene matches. This CDR3 spans 17 amino acids. Germline CDR1 SGHAT, CDR2 FQNNGV. CDR3 in amino acids: CASSLGTGFHSNTEAFF. The CDR3 bases are TGTGCCAGCAGCTTGGGGACAGGGTTTCACTCAAACACTGAAGCTTTCTTT. The whole variable domain, filled in from reference TRBV11-2 and TRBJ1-1, reads EAGVAQSPRYKIIEKRQSVAFWCNPISGHATLYWYQQILGQGPKLLIQFQNNGVVDDSQLPKDRFSAERLKGVDSTLKIQPAKLEDSAVYLCASSLGTGFHSNTEAFFGQGTRLTVV.

This clonotype was counted between two and nine times. The genes are TRBV12-3 or TRBV12-4 and TRBJ2-1, with a tentative D call TRBD1 (6 bases). Trimming left V 5 bases short and J 4 bases short, with 18 bases between. The CDR3 length is 16 residues. CDR3 sequence (DNA): TGTGCCAGCAGTCCGCCTAGGACAGCCCTGTACAATGAGCAGTTCTTC. It yields the protein CASSPPRTALYNEQFF.